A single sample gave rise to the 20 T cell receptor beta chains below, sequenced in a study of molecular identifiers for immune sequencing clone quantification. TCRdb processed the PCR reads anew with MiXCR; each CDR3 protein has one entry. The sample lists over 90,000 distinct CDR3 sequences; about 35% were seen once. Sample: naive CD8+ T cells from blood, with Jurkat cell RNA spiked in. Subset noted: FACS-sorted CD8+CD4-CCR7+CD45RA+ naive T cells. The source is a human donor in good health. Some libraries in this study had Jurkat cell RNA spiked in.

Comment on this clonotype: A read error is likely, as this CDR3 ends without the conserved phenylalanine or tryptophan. The CDR3 region has the DNA TGTGCCAGCAGCCCAGGGACAGCTCTTCCCTCTGGGGCCAACGTCCTGACTATC. This gives the protein CASSPGTALPSGANVLTI. The gene calls are TRBV28 and TRBJ2-6; 7 nucleotides agree with TRBD1. From germline, CDR1 is MDHEN and CDR2 SYDVKM. The CDR3 is 18 amino acids. V was clipped by 6 bases and J by 0 bases; unmatched bases: 11.

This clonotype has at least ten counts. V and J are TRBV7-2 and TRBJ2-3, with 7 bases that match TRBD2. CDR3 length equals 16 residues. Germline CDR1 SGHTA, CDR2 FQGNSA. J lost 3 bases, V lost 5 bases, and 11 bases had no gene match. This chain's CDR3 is CASSPLSASGTDTQYF. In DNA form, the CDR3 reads TGTGCCAGCAGCCCTCTGTCCGCTAGCGGAACAGATACGCAGTATTTT.

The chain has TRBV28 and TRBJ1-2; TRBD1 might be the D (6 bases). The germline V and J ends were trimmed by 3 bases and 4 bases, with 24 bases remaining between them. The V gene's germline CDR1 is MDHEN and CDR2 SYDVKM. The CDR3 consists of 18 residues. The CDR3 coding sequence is TGTGCCAGCAGTTTTTTACTATCGACAGGCCTCCCCTTCTATGGCTACACCTTC. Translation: CASSFLLSTGLPFYGYTF.

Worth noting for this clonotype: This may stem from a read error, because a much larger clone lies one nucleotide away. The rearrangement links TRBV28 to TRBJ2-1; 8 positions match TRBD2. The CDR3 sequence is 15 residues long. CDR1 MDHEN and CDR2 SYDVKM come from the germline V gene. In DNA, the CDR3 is TGTGCCAGCAGTTTCAGCGGGAGCTCCTACTATGAGCAGTTCTTC. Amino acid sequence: CASSFSGSSYYEQFF.

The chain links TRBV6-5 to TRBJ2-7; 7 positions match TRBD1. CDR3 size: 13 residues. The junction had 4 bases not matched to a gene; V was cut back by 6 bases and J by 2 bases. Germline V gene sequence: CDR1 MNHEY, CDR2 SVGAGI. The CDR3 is CASSPTGAYEQYF. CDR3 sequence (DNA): TGTGCCAGCAGCCCTACAGGGGCCTACGAGCAGTACTTC.

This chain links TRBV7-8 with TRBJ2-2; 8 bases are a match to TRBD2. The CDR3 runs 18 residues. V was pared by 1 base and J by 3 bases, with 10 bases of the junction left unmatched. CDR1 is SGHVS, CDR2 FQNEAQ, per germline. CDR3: CASSLESSGAPHTGELFF. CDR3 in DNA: TGTGCCAGCAGCTTAGAGAGTAGCGGGGCCCCTCACACCGGGGAGCTGTTTTTT.

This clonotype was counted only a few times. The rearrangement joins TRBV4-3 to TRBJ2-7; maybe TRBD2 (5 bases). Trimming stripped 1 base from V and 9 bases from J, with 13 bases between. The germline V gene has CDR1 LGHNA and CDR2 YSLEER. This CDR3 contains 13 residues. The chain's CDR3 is CASSQGTLGGQYF. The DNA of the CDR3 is TGCGCCAGCAGCCAAGGGACTCTTGGAGGGCAGTACTTC.

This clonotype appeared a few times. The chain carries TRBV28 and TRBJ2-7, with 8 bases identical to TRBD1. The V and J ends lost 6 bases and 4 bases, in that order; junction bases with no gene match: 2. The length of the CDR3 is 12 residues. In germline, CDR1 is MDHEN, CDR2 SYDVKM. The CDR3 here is CASRDRGYEQYF. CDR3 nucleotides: TGTGCCAGCAGAGACAGGGGATACGAGCAGTACTTC.

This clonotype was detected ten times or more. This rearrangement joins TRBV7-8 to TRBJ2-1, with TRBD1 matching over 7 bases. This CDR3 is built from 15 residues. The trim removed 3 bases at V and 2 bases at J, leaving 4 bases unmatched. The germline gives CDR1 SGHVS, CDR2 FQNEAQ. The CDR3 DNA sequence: TGTGCCAGCAGCTTTTGGGACAGCCCCTACAATGAGCAGTTCTTC. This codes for CASSFWDSPYNEQFF.

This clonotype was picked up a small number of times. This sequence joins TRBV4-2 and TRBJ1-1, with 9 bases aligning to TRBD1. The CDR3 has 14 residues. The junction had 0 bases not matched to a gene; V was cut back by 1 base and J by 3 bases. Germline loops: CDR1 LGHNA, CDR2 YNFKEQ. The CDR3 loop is CASSQGTGDTEAFF. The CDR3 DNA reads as TGTGCCAGCAGCCAAGGGACAGGGGACACTGAAGCTTTCTTT.

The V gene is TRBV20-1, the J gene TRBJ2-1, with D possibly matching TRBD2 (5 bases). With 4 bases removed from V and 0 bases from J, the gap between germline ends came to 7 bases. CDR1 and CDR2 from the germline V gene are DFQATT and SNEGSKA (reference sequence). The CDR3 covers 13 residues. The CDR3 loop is CSATSFSYNEQFF. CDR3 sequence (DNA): TGCAGTGCTACTAGCTTCTCCTACAATGAGCAGTTCTTC.

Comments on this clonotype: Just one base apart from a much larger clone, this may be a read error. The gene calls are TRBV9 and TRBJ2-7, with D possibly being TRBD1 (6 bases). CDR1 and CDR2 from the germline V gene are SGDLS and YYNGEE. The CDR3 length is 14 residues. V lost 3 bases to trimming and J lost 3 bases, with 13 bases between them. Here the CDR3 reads CASSASGQLYEQYF. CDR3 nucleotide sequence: TGTGCCAGCAGCGCGTCCGGACAGCTCTACGAGCAGTACTTC.

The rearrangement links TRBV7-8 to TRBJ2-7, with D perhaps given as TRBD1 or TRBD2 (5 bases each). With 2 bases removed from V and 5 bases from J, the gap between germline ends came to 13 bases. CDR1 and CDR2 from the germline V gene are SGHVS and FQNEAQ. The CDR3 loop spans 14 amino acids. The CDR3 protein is CASSLFGGEDEQYF. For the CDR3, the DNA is TGTGCCAGCAGCTTATTTGGGGGAGAAGACGAGCAGTACTTC. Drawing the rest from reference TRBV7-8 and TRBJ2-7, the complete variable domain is GAGVSQSPRYKVAKRGQDVALRCDPISGHVSLFWYQQALGQGPEFLTYFQNEAQLDKSGLPSDRFFAERPEGSVSTLKIQRTQQEDSAVYLCASSLFGGEDEQYFGPGTRLTVT.

CDR3 residues: CASCGPGGRAPDTQYF. The CDR3 bases are TGTGCCAGCTGCGGCCCGGGGGGAAGAGCCCCAGATACGCAGTATTTT. The V call is TRBV7-8, the J call TRBJ2-3, with 7 bases fitting TRBD2. V trimming: 8 bases; J trimming: 4 bases; junction bases outside the gene matches: 15. There are 16 residues in the CDR3. Per germline, CDR1 SGHVS and CDR2 FQNEAQ.

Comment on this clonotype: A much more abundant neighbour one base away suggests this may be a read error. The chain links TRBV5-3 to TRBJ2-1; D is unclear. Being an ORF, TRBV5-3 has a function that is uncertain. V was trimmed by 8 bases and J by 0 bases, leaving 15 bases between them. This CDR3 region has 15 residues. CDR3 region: CASSPTLSSYNEQFF. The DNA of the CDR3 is TGTGCCAGCAGCCCCACCCTGAGCTCCTACAATGAGCAGTTCTTC.

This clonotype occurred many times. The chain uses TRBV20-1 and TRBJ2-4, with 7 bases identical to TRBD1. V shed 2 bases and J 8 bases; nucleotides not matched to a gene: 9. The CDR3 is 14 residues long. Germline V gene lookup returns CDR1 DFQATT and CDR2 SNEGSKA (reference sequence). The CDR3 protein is CSARFPDRDDIQYF. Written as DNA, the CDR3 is TGCAGTGCTAGATTCCCCGACAGGGATGACATTCAGTACTTC.

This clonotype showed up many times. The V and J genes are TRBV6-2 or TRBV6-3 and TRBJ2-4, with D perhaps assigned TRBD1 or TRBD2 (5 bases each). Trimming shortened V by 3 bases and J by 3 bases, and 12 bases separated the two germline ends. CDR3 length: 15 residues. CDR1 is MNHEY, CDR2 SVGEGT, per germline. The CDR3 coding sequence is TGTGCCAGCAGTTATTCTGGGGGAGACAAAAACATTCAGTACTTC. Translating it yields CASSYSGGDKNIQYF.

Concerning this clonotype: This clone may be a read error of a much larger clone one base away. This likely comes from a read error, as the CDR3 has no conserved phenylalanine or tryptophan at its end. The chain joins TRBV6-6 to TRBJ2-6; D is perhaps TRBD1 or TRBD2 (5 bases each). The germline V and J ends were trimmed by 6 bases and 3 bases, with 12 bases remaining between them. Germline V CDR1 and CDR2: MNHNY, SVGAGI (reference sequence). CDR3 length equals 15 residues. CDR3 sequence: CASSLGRIGANVLTL. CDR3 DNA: TGTGCCAGCAGCCTGGGACGGATTGGGGCCAACGTCCTGACTCTC.

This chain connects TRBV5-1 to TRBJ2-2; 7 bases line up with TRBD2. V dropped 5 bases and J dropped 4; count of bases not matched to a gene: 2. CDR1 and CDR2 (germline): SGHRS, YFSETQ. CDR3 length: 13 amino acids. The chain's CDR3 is CASSLAATGELFF. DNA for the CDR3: TGCGCCAGCAGTCTAGCGGCCACCGGGGAGCTGTTTTTT.

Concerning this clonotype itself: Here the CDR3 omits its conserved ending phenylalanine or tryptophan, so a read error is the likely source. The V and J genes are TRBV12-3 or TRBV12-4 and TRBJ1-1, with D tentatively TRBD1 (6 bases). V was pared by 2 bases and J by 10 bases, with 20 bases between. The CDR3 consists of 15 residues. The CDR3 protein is CASSLLGGRGFRAFS. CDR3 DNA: TGTGCCAGCAGTTTATTGGGGGGGAGGGGGTTTAGAGCTTTCTCT.